This T cell receptor (beta chain) was retrieved from a study of radiotherapy plus CTLA-4 blockade in lung cancer. As for the study in general: There were objective responses in 18% of patients, and over 25% had disease control.

Study results and caveats: Radiotherapy was combined with ipilimumab, and tumor-derived TCR clones then expanded in blood.

Trimming removed 5 bases from V and 6 bases from J; junction bases left unmatched: 9. Germline assignment: CDR1 MNHEY and CDR2 SVGAGI. The CDR3 spans 14 residues. In the case of this clone: Its antigen is unidentified.

The assay was immunoSEQ multiplex PCR, and TCRdb's table has in-frame clones only and misses some. The sample consists of more than 10,000 clones, around 80% of them appearing once. The gene calls are TRBV6-5 and TRBJ2-7; 8 nucleotides agree with TRBD1. The source was peripheral blood, collected from a patient treated with radiotherapy plus ipilimumab. This TCR was sampled from a human donor with non-small cell lung cancer that progressed on radiotherapy plus ipilimumab. CDR3 in DNA: TGTGCCAGCAGTAAGGGACAGGATCGTGGCGAGCAGTACTTC. Its translation is CASSKGQDRGEQYF.